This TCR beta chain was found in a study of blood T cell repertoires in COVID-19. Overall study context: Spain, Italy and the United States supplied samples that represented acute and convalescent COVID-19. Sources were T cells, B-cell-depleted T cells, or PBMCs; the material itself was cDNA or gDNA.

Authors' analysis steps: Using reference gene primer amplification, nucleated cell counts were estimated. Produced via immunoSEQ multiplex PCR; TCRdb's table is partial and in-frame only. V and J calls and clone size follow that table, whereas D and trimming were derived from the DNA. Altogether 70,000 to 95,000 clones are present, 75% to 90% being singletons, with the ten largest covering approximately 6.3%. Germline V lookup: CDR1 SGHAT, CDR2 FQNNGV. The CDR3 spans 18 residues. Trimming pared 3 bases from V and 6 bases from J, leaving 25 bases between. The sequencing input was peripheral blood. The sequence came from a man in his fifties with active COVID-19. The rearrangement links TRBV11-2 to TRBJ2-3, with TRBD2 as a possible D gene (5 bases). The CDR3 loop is CASSFPVNSSSGWDTQYF. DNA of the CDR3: TGTGCCAGCAGCTTCCCAGTGAATTCCTCTTCGGGGTGGGATACGCAGTATTTT.